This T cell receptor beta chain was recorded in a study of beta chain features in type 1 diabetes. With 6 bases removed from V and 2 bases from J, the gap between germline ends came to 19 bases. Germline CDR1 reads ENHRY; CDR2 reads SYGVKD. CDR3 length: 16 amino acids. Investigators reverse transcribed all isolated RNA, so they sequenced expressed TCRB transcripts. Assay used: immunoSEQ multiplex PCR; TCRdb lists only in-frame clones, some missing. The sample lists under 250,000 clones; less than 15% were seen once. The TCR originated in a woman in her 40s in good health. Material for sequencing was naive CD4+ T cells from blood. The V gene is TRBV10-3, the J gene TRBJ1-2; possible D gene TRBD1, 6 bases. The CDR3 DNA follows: TGTGCCATCAGCCCAAATAGAGGACAGTCGAACTATGGCTACACCTTC. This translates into CAISPNRGQSNYGYTF.